This T cell receptor (beta chain) was documented in a study of T cell responses to AZD1222 COVID-19 vaccine. Study-level points and caveats: The study found Spike-specific TCR breadth and depth rose after two AZD1222 doses. The sample set comprised mostly white British donors with more females, and clonal diversity was possibly underestimated. With dominance at 160-218 and 743-854, vaccine-associated CD4 TCRs spanned spike.

This clone was observed a single time. Antigen specificity is unknown. Produced via immunoSEQ multiplex PCR; TCRdb's table is partial and in-frame only. This sample has roughly 190,000 clones; roughly nine tenths occur once, and the top ten carry roughly 1.7%. Germline V gene sequence: CDR1 SGHDT, CDR2 YYEEEE. The CDR3 covers 15 residues. V was cut by 0 bases and J by 0 bases, with 9 bases left in between. This receptor was identified in an adult who received the AZD1222 COVID-19 vaccine. The gene calls are TRBV5-6 and TRBJ1-1, with D unclear. The specimen comprised peripheral blood, sampled 28 days after the second AZD1222 dose. DNA of the CDR3: TGTGCCAGCAGCTTGGGATTGGGGATGAACACTGAAGCTTTCTTT. It codes for CASSLGLGMNTEAFF.